These T cell receptor beta chains were read from a single sample in a study of metastatic and nonmetastatic thyroid tumors. TCRdb reanalyzed the PCR reads via MiXCR. The sample yields just over 30,000 clones, around 20% seen once. Source material: blood. The receptors shown here come from a female donor with papillary thyroid cancer or a benign thyroid nodule (not recorded which). Some clones in this sample may be carry-over from other donors' samples. CDR3s include the opening cysteine and the closing phenylalanine or tryptophan. Each record gives: clone size, V gene, D gene, J gene, CDR3 protein, CDR3 DNA. D genes are given only for firm matches. The size of a clone is reported for some rows only, either as once, few or many, or as a class for expanded clones.

clone size: few; V gene: TRBV10-1; D gene: TRBD2; J gene: TRBJ2-3; CDR3 protein: CASSESSGANTDTQYF; CDR3 DNA: TGCGCCAGCAGTGAGAGTAGCGGGGCGAACACAGATACACAGTATTTT
clone size: NA; V gene: TRBV11-1; D gene: TRBD1; J gene: TRBJ2-1; CDR3 protein: CASSLEDRGNHEQFF; CDR3 DNA: TGTGCCAGCAGCTTAGAGGACAGGGGGAACCATGAGCAGTTCTTC
clone size: NA; V gene: TRBV6-4; D gene: TRBD2; J gene: TRBJ2-1; CDR3 protein: CASRISGGAYNEQFF; CDR3 DNA: TGTGCCAGCAGGATTAGCGGGGGGGCCTACAATGAGCAGTTCTTC
clone size: NA; V gene: TRBV20-1; D gene: TRBD2; J gene: TRBJ2-7; CDR3 protein: CSARGGLAGGEQYF; CDR3 DNA: TGCAGTGCTAGAGGGGGACTAGCTGGGGGCGAGCAGTACTTC
clone size: NA; V gene: TRBV28; D gene: NA; J gene: TRBJ1-1; CDR3 protein: CASSLPGYTEAFF; CDR3 DNA: TGTGCCAGCAGCCTCCCCGGTTACACTGAAGCTTTCTTT
clone size: few; V gene: TRBV6-1; D gene: NA; J gene: TRBJ1-2; CDR3 protein: CASSDRRGHYGYTF; CDR3 DNA: TGTGCCAGCAGCGACCGACGGGGGCACTATGGCTACACCTTC
clone size: NA; V gene: TRBV6-8; D gene: TRBD1; J gene: TRBJ1-3; CDR3 protein: CASSEKGQGALGNTIYF; CDR3 DNA: TGTGCCAGCAGCGAGAAGGGACAGGGGGCGTTGGGAAACACCATATATTTT
clone size: few; V gene: TRBV28; D gene: NA; J gene: TRBJ1-2; CDR3 protein: CATDPGGNYGYTF; CDR3 DNA: TGTGCCACTGACCCGGGGGGAAACTATGGCTACACCTTC
clone size: few; V gene: TRBV28; D gene: TRBD1; J gene: TRBJ1-5; CDR3 protein: CASSQGGASNQPQHF; CDR3 DNA: TGTGCCAGCAGCCAGGGGGGGGCCAGCAATCAGCCCCAGCATTTT
clone size: NA; V gene: TRBV18; D gene: NA; J gene: TRBJ2-7; CDR3 protein: CASSPRGAITHEQYF; CDR3 DNA: TGTGCCAGCTCACCGAGAGGGGCCATAACCCACGAGCAGTACTTC
clone size: many; V gene: TRBV6-1; D gene: NA; J gene: TRBJ1-4; CDR3 protein: CASSRGFNEKLFF; CDR3 DNA: TGTGCCAGCAGTCGAGGTTTTAATGAAAAACTGTTTTTT
clone size: many; V gene: TRBV11-3; D gene: TRBD1; J gene: TRBJ2-5; CDR3 protein: CASSLGQGEQETQYF; CDR3 DNA: TGTGCCAGCAGCTTAGGACAGGGGGAACAAGAGACCCAGTACTTC
clone size: many; V gene: TRBV3-1; D gene: NA; J gene: TRBJ1-4; CDR3 protein: CASSTRTGRMGEKLFF; CDR3 DNA: TGTGCCAGCAGCACGCGAACCGGGAGAATGGGGGAAAAACTGTTTTTT
clone size: once; V gene: TRBV11-2; D gene: NA; J gene: TRBJ2-7; CDR3 protein: CASSSGRLYEQYF; CDR3 DNA: TGTGCCAGCAGCTCGGGACGGCTCTACGAGCAGTACTTC
clone size: NA; V gene: TRBV11-2; D gene: TRBD1; J gene: TRBJ2-7; CDR3 protein: CASSLEAGGEQYF; CDR3 DNA: TGTGCCAGCAGCTTAGAAGCAGGGGGCGAGCAGTATTTC
clone size: few; V gene: TRBV11-2; D gene: NA; J gene: TRBJ2-1; CDR3 protein: CASSSQSGLHSYNEQFF; CDR3 DNA: TGTGCCAGCAGCTCTCAGTCGGGACTCCACTCCTACAATGAGCAGTTCTTC
clone size: many; V gene: TRBV19; D gene: TRBD1; J gene: TRBJ1-1; CDR3 protein: CASSVLLGTGGNTEAFF; CDR3 DNA: TGTGCCAGTAGCGTCCTCCTGGGAACAGGGGGTAACACTGAAGCTTTCTTT
clone size: few; V gene: TRBV27; D gene: TRBD1; J gene: TRBJ2-7; CDR3 protein: CASSSAGQGRYEQYF; CDR3 DNA: TGTGCCAGCAGTTCTGCGGGACAGGGTCGCTACGAGCAGTACTTC
clone size: many; V gene: TRBV3-1; D gene: TRBD1; J gene: TRBJ1-6; CDR3 protein: CASSHPQGVHSPLHF; CDR3 DNA: TGTGCCAGCAGCCATCCCCAGGGGGTCCATTCACCCCTCCACTTT
clone size: many; V gene: TRBV29-1; D gene: NA; J gene: TRBJ2-1; CDR3 protein: CSVDQGGSYNEQFF; CDR3 DNA: TGCAGCGTTGATCAGGGGGGCTCCTACAATGAGCAGTTCTTC
clone size: many; V gene: TRBV7-2; D gene: TRBD1; J gene: TRBJ1-1; CDR3 protein: CASSLTGETEAFF; CDR3 DNA: TGTGCCAGCAGCTTAACAGGGGAGACTGAAGCTTTCTTT
clone size: NA; V gene: TRBV13; D gene: NA; J gene: TRBJ1-5; CDR3 protein: CASTTLPPRGWVGGQPRHF; CDR3 DNA: TGTGCCAGCACCACCCTCCCCCCCCGAGGGTGGGTAGGTGGGCAGCCCCGGCATTTT
clone size: many; V gene: TRBV6-5; D gene: NA; J gene: TRBJ2-5; CDR3 protein: CASSYLTQMGETQYF; CDR3 DNA: TGTGCCAGCAGTTACCTAACACAAATGGGAGAGACCCAGTACTTC
clone size: NA; V gene: TRBV7-2; D gene: TRBD1; J gene: TRBJ1-6; CDR3 protein: CASSFAQGAAYNSPLHF; CDR3 DNA: TGTGCCAGCAGCTTTGCCCAGGGGGCGGCCTATAATTCACCCCTCCACTTT
clone size: few; V gene: TRBV19; D gene: NA; J gene: TRBJ1-2; CDR3 protein: CASMERGRGPYGYTF; CDR3 DNA: TGTGCCAGTATGGAGCGGGGGCGAGGTCCCTATGGCTACACCTTC
clone size: few; V gene: TRBV2; D gene: TRBD1; J gene: TRBJ1-1; CDR3 protein: CANRRQGGRPEAFF; CDR3 DNA: TGTGCCAACCGGAGACAGGGTGGTCGCCCTGAAGCTTTCTTT
clone size: many; V gene: TRBV4-1; D gene: TRBD1; J gene: TRBJ1-4; CDR3 protein: CASSQDRRGLSTIPWSEKLFF; CDR3 DNA: TGCGCCAGCAGCCAAGATCGCAGGGGGCTATCCACAATCCCCTGGTCTGAAAAACTGTTTTTT
clone size: many; V gene: TRBV20-1; D gene: TRBD1; J gene: TRBJ1-4; CDR3 protein: CSAKTGGREKLFF; CDR3 DNA: TGCAGTGCCAAGACAGGGGGTAGAGAAAAACTGTTTTTT
clone size: many; V gene: TRBV20-1; D gene: NA; J gene: TRBJ2-3; CDR3 protein: CSASPGGGAADTQYF; CDR3 DNA: TGCAGTGCTAGCCCTGGGGGGGGGGCAGCAGATACGCAGTATTTT